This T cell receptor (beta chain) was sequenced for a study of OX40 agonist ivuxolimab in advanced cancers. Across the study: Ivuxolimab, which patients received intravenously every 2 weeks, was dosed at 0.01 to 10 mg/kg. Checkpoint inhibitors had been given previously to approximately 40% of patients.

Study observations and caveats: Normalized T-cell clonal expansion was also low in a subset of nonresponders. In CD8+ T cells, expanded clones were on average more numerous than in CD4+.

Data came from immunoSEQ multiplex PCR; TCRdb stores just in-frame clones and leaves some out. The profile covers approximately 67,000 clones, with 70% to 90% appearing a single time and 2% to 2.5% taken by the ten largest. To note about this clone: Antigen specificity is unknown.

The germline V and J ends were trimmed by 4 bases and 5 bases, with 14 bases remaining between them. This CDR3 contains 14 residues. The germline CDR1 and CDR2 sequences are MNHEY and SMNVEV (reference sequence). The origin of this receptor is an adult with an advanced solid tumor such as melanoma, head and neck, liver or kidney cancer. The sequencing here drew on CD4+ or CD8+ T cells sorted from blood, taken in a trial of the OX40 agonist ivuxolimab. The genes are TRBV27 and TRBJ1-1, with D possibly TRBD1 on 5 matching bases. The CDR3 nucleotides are TGTGCCAGCAGTTCTCAGGGCCAGTGGACTGAAGCTTTCTTT. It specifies CASSSQGQWTEAFF.